The TCR beta chain described here comes from a study of cytomegalovirus exposure and HLA in healthy donors. Study findings and constraints: Within an earlier analysis, most TCR beta V segments proved productive either about 90% or about 30% of the time.

Use of 60 Vbeta and 13 Jbeta primers characterized the PCR. Sequenced by immunoSEQ multiplex PCR; TCRdb stores in-frame clones only, minus some. The top ten hold around 3% of the sample, which has around 150,000 clones, 64% seen once. The CDR3 has 12 residues. The germline gives CDR1 SNHLY, CDR2 FYNNEI. The trim removed 6 bases at V and 8 bases at J, leaving 4 bases unmatched. A word on this clone: The antigen is undetermined.

The sequenced sample consisted of PBMCs. The sequence came from a woman younger than 45 in good health and CMV-seropositive. The chain uses TRBV2 and TRBJ2-1, with TRBD1 identical over 7 bases. DNA of the CDR3: TGTGCCAGCAGAAGACAGGGCGATGAGCAGTTCTTC. This sequence encodes CASRRQGDEQFF.